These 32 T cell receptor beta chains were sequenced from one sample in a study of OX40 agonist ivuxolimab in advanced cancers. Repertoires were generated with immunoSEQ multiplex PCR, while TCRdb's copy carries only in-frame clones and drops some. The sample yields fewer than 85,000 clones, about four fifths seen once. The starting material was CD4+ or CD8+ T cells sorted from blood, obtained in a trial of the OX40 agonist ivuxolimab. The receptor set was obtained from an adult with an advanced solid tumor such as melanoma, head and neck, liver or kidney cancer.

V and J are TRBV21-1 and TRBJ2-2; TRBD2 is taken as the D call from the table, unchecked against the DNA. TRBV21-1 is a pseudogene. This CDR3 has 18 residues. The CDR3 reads CASSKARTSGGDGGELFF. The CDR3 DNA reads TGTGCCAGCAGCAAAGCTAGGACTAGCGGGGGAGACGGCGGGGAGCTGTTTTTT.

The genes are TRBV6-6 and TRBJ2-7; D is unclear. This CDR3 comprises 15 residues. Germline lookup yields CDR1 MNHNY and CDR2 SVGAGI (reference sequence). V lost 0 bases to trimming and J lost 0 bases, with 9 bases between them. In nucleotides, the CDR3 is TGTGCCAGCAGTTACTCGGCAGATAGCTCCTACGAGCAGTACGTC. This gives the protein CASSYSADSSYEQYV.

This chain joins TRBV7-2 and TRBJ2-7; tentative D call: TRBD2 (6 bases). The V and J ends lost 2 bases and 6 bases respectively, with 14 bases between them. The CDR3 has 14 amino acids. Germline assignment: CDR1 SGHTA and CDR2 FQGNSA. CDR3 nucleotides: TGTGCCAGCAGCTTATCGGCGGGGCTAGGCGAGCAGTACTTC. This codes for CASSLSAGLGEQYF.

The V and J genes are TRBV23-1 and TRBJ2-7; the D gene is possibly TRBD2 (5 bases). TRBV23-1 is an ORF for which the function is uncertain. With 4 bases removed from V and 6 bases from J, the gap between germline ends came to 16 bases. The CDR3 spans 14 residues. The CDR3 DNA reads TGCGCCAGCAGTCCCCCCCGTCGAGGGCGCGAGCAGTACTTC. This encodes CASSPPRRGREQYF.

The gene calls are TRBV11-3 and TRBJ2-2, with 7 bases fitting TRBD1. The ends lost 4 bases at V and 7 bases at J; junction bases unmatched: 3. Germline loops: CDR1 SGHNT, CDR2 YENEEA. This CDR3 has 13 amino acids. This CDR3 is CASSSGQVGELFF. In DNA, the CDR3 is TGTGCCAGCAGCTCTGGACAGGTCGGGGAGCTGTTTTTT.

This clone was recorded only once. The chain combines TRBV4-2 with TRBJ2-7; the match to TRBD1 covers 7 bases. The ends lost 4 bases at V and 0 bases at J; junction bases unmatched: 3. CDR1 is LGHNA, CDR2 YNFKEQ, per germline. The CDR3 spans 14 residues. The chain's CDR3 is CASSPRDSSYEQYF. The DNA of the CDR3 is TGTGCCAGCAGCCCCCGGGACAGCTCCTACGAGCAGTACTTC.

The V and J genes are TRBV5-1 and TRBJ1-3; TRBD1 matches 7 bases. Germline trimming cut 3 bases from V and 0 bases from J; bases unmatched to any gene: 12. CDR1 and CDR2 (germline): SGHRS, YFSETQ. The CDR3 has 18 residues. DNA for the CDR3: TGCGCCAGCAGCTCCCATTTACAGGGGACCAGCTCTGGAAACACCATATATTTT. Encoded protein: CASSSHLQGTSSGNTIYF.

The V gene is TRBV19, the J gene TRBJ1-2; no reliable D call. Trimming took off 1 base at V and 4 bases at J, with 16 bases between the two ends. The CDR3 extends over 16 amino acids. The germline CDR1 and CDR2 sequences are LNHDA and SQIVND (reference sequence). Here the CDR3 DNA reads TGTGCCAGTAGTATAGGGCTTGGGCAGGACGCCTATGGCTACACCTTC. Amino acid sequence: CASSIGLGQDAYGYTF. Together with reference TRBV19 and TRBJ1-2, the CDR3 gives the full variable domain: DGGITQSPKYLFRKEGQNVTLSCEQNLNHDAMYWYRQDPGQGLRLIYYSQIVNDFQKGDIAEGYSVSREKKESFPLTVTSAQKNPTAFYLCASSIGLGQDAYGYTFGSGTRLTVV.

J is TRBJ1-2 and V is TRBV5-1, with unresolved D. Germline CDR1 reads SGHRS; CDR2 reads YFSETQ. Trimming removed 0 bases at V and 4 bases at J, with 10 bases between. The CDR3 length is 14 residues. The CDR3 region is CASSLDHSGYGYTF. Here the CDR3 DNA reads TGCGCCAGCAGCTTGGATCACAGCGGCTATGGCTACACCTTC.

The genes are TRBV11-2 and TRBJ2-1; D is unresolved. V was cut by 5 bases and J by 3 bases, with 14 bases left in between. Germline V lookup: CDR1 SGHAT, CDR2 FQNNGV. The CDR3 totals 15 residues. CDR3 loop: CASSADRGNYNEQFF. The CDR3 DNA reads TGTGCCAGCAGCGCGGACCGAGGAAACTACAATGAGCAGTTCTTC.

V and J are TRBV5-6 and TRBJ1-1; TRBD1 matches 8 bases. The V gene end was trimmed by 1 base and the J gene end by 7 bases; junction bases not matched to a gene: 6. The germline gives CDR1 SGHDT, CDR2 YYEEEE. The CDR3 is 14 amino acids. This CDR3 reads CASSLMDREDEAFF. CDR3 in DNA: TGTGCCAGCAGCTTGATGGACAGGGAGGATGAAGCTTTCTTT.

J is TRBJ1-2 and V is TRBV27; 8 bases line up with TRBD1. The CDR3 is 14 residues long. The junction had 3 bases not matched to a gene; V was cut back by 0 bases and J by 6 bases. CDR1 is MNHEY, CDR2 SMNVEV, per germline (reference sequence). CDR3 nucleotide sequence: TGTGCCAGCAGTTTATCTCCAGGGGGCGATGGCTACACCTTC. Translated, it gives CASSLSPGGDGYTF.

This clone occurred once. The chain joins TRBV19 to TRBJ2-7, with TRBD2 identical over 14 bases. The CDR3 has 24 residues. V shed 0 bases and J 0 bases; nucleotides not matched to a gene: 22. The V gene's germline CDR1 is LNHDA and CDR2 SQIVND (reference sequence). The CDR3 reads CASSIDWGLAGVRGARRVSYEQYF. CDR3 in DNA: TGTGCCAGTAGTATAGATTGGGGACTAGCGGGAGTTAGGGGTGCAAGAAGGGTCTCCTACGAGCAGTACTTC.

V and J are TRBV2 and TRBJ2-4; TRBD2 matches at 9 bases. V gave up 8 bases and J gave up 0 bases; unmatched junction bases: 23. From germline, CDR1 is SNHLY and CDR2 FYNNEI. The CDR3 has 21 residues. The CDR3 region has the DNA TGTGCCAGCTCCCTAAAGGGTAGGGCGACTAGCGGAATCGTAGCCAAAAACATTCAGTACTTC. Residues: CASSLKGRATSGIVAKNIQYF. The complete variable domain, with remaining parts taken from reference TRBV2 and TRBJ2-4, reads EPEVTQTPSHQVTQMGQEVILRCVPISNHLYFYWYRQILGQKVEFLVSFYNNEISEKSEIFDDQFSVERPDGSNFTLKIRSTKLEDSAMYFCASSLKGRATSGIVAKNIQYFGAGTRLSVL.

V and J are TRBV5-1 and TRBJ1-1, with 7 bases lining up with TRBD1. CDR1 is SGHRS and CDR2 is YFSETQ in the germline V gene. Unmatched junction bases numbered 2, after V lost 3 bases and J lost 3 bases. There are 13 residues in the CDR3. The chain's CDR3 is CASSYRGYTEAFF. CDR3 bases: TGCGCCAGCAGCTACAGGGGTTACACTGAAGCTTTCTTT.

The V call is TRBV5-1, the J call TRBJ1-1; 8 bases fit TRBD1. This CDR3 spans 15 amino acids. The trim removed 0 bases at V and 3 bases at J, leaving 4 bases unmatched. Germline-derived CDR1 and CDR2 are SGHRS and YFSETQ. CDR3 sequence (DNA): TGCGCCAGCAGCTTGGACAGGGGGAGGCACACTGAAGCTTTCTTT. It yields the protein CASSLDRGRHTEAFF. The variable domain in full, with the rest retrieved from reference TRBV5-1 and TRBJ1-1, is KAGVTQTPRYLIKTRGQQVTLSCSPISGHRSVSWYQQTPGQGLQFLFEYFSETQRNKGNFPGRFSGRQFSNSRSEMNVSTLELGDSALYLCASSLDRGRHTEAFFGQGTRLTVV.

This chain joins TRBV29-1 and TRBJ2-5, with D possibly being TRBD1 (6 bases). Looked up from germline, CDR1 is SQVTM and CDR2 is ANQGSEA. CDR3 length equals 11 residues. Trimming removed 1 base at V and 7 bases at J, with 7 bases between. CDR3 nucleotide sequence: TGCAGCGTTGAAGGGGGGCGGACCCAGTACTTC. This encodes CSVEGGRTQYF.

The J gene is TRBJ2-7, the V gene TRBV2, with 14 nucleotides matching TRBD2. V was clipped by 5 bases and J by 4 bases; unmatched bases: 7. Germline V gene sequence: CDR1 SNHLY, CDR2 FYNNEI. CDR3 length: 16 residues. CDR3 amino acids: CASSSQRTSGGYEQYV. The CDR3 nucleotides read TGTGCCAGCAGTTCTCAACGGACTAGCGGGGGGTACGAGCAGTACGTC.

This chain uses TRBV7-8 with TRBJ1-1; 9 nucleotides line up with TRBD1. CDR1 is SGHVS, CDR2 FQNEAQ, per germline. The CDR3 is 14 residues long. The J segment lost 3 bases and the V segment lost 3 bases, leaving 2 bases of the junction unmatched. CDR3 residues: CASSLTGGDTEAFF. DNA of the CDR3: TGTGCCAGCAGCTTGACAGGGGGTGACACTGAAGCTTTCTTT.

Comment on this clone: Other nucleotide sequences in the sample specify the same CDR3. CDR3 protein: CASSRENTEAFF. In DNA, the CDR3 is TGTGCCAGCAGTCGGGAGAACACTGAAGCTTTCTTT. This chain links TRBV2 with TRBJ1-1; D remains unclear. Germline CDR1 SNHLY, CDR2 FYNNEI. V was pared by 5 bases and J by 1 base, with 5 bases between. The CDR3 has 12 residues.

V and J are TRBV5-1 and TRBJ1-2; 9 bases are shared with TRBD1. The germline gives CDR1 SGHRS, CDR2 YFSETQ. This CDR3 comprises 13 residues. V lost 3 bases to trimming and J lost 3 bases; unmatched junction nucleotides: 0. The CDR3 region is CASSWTGDYGYTF. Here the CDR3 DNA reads TGCGCCAGCAGCTGGACAGGGGACTATGGCTACACCTTC.

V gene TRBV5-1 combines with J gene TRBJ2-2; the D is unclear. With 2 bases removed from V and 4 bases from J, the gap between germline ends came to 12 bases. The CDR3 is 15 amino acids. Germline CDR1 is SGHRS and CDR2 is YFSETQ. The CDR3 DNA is TGCGCCAGCAGCTTTTTGGACGCCCGCACCGGGGAGCTGTTTTTT. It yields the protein CASSFLDARTGELFF. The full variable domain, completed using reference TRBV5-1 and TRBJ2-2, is KAGVTQTPRYLIKTRGQQVTLSCSPISGHRSVSWYQQTPGQGLQFLFEYFSETQRNKGNFPGRFSGRQFSNSRSEMNVSTLELGDSALYLCASSFLDARTGELFFGEGSRLTVL.

The CDR3 here is CASSFRAYEQYF. Here the CDR3 DNA reads TGTGCCAGCAGCTTCAGGGCCTACGAGCAGTACTTC. The chain has TRBV5-6 and TRBJ2-5, with a tentative D call TRBD1 (5 bases). With the DNA end fitting TRBJ2-7 better, the J assignment may be wrong. The CDR3 runs to 12 residues. Germline V CDR1 and CDR2: SGHDT, YYEEEE.

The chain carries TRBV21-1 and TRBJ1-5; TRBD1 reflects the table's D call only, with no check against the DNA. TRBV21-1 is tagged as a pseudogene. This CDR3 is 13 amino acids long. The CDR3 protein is CASSKSPGQPQHF. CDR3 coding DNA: TGTGCCAGCAGCAAATCCCCAGGACAGCCCCAGCATTTT.

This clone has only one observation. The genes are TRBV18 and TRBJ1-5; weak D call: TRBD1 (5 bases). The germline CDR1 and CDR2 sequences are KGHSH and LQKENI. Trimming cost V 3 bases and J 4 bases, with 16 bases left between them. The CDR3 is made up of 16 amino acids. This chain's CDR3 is CASSPIGPGTNQPQHF. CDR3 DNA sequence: TGTGCCAGCTCACCCATAGGTCCTGGGACGAATCAGCCCCAGCATTTT.

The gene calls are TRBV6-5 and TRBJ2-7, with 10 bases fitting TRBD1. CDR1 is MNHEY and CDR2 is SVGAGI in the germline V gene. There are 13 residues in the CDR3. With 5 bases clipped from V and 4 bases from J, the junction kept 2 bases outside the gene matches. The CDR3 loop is CASSDRGLYEQYF. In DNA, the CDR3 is TGTGCCAGCAGTGACAGGGGGCTGTACGAGCAGTACTTC.

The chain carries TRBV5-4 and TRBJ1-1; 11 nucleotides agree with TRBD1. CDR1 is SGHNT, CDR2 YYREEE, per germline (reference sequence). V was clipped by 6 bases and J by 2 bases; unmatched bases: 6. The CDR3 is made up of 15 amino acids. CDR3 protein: CASIPDRGRNTEAFF. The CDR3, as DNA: TGTGCCAGCATCCCGGACAGGGGGCGTAACACTGAAGCTTTCTTT.

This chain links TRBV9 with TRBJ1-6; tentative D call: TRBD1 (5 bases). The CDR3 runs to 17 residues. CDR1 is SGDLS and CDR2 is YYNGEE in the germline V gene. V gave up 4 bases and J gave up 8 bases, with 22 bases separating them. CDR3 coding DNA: TGTGCCAGCAGCAAGGACGGTTTATCAGGGCTACATTCACCCCTCCACTTT. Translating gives CASSKDGLSGLHSPLHF.

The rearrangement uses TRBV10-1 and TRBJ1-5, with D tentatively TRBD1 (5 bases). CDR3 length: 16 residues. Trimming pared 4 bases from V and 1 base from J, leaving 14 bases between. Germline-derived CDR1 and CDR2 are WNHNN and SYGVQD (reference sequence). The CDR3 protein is CASSGPRDPSNQPQHF. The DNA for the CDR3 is TGCGCCAGCAGTGGTCCCCGGGACCCCAGCAATCAGCCCCAGCATTTT.

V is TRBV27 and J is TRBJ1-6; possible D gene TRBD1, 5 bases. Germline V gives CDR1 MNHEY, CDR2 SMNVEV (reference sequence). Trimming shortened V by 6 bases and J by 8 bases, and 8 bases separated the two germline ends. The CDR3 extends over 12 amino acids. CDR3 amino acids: CASSRDDSPLHF. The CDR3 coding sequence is TGTGCCAGCAGCAGGGATGATTCACCCCTCCACTTT.

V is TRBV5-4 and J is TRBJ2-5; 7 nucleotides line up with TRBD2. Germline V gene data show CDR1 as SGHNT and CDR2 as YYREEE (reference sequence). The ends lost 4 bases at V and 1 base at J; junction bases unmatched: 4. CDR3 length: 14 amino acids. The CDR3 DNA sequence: TGTGCCAGCAGCCTCCTAGCGGCCCAAGAGACCCAGTACTTC. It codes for CASSLLAAQETQYF.

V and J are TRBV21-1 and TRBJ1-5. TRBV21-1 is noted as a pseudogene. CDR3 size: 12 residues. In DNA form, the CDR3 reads TGTGCCAGCAGCAATGAACGGCAGCCCCAGCATTTT. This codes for CASSNERQPQHF.